What follows are 22 T cell receptor beta chains derived from one specimen sequenced in a study of cytomegalovirus exposure and HLA in healthy donors (TCRdb year 2017). Libraries were built with the immunoSEQ multiplex PCR assay. TCRdb re-hosts the immuneACCESS table, in-frame sequences only. Its copies lack some clones; in the studies checked, an unresolved V gene accounts for under half of them, and the cause for the rest is not known. This sample has tens of thousands of clones in its table, and approximately 96% of those were observed once. The biggest ten clones account for around 0.9% of the sample. The specimen was PBMCs. The receptors come from a man aged 18-30 years in good health and CMV-seronegative.

This chain uses TRBV6-5 with TRBJ2-5; tentatively, D is TRBD1 (5 bases). Germline assignment: CDR1 MNHEY and CDR2 SVGAGI. There are 12 residues in the CDR3. V lost 2 bases and J lost 4, with 5 bases in between. In DNA form, the CDR3 reads TGTGCCAGCAGTTACAGGGGAGAGACCCAGTACTTC. Protein: CASSYRGETQYF.

V usage is TRBV28 and J usage is TRBJ1-3, with no clear D. V was pared by 8 bases and J by 1 base, with 9 bases between. This CDR3 is built from 13 residues. Per germline, CDR1 MDHEN and CDR2 SYDVKM. This CDR3 is CASGRFSGNTIYF. The CDR3 nucleotides are TGTGCCAGCGGGCGTTTTTCTGGAAACACCATATATTTT.

V and J are TRBV19 and TRBJ2-3, with D unclear. CDR3 length equals 12 residues. Germline loops: CDR1 LNHDA, CDR2 SQIVND (reference sequence). V lost 3 bases and J 6 bases, leaving 7 bases between the germline ends. The CDR3 sequence is CASSIRADTQYF. The CDR3 DNA sequence: TGTGCCAGTAGTATCAGAGCGGATACGCAGTATTTT.

The CDR3 is CASSPPPSLAASYEQYF. CDR3 in DNA: TGTGCCAGCAGTCCACCCCCGAGCCTAGCGGCTTCCTACGAGCAGTACTTC. The rearrangement links TRBV28 to TRBJ2-7, with 7 positions matching TRBD2. CDR1 is MDHEN and CDR2 is SYDVKM in the germline V gene. The CDR3 has 17 amino acids. The V gene end was trimmed by 5 bases and the J gene end by 1 base; junction bases not matched to a gene: 14.

The chain is built from TRBV2 and TRBJ1-1, with 10 bases lining up with TRBD1. Looked up from germline, CDR1 is SNHLY and CDR2 is FYNNEI. This CDR3 has 14 amino acids. V was clipped by 2 bases and J by 5 bases; unmatched bases: 2. The CDR3 protein is CASSEWTGGTEAFF. CDR3 nucleotides: TGTGCCAGCAGTGAATGGACAGGGGGAACTGAAGCTTTCTTT.

About this clone: A junction boundary mismatches the germline segment, possibly from a read error. As DNA, the CDR3 is TGTGCCAGCAGAGAAGGGGCAATGGCGAGAAGCCGGGAAAAACTGTTTTTT. Translating gives CASREGAMARSREKLFF. The chain joins TRBV6-1 to TRBJ1-4; D may be TRBD1 (5 bases). Germline CDR1 is MNHNS and CDR2 is SASEGT. The CDR3 runs 17 residues.

V gene TRBV9 combines with J gene TRBJ2-7, with 8 bases aligning to TRBD2. The CDR3 contains 16 residues. Germline V gene sequence: CDR1 SGDLS, CDR2 YYNGEE. With 3 bases clipped from V and 0 bases from J, the junction kept 8 bases outside the gene matches. CDR3: CASSGGAGGRSYEQYF. CDR3 nucleotides: TGTGCCAGCAGCGGCGGGGCGGGGGGCCGCTCCTACGAGCAGTACTTC.

The rearrangement uses TRBV29-1 and TRBJ1-5; D possibly corresponds to TRBD1 (5 bases). Trimming took 4 bases from V and 0 from J, leaving 7 bases between them. The CDR3 consists of 13 residues. Germline CDR1 reads SQVTM; CDR2 reads ANQGSEA. The CDR3 here is CSVVDSSNQPQHF. The CDR3 DNA follows: TGCAGCGTTGTAGACAGTAGCAATCAGCCCCAGCATTTT.

J is TRBJ1-5 and V is TRBV28; no definite D call. Germline CDR1 and CDR2: MDHEN and SYDVKM. Trimming removed 4 bases at V and 6 bases at J, with 10 bases between. This CDR3 is built from 13 residues. The CDR3 nucleotides are TGTGCCAGCAGTTACGTCCGGGGTCAGCCCCAGCATTTT. Its protein product is CASSYVRGQPQHF.

The chain carries TRBV27 and TRBJ1-5; 7 bases align to TRBD1. The CDR3 runs 16 residues. The V gene's germline CDR1 is MNHEY and CDR2 SMNVEV (reference sequence). J lost 2 bases, V lost 0 bases, and 4 bases had no gene match. The CDR3 reads CASSLSRDRGNQPQHF. In DNA form, the CDR3 reads TGTGCCAGCAGTTTATCGCGCGACAGGGGCAATCAGCCCCAGCATTTT.

This clone appeared a few times. The chain joins TRBV5-1 to TRBJ2-2, with D possibly matching TRBD1 (5 bases). Looked up from germline, CDR1 is SGHRS and CDR2 is YFSETQ. The CDR3 has 18 amino acids. Deletions cut 0 bases from V and 2 bases from J, with 17 bases between. CDR3 sequence reads: CASSLVARGRPNTGELFF. The CDR3 DNA sequence: TGCGCCAGCAGCTTGGTGGCAAGGGGAAGACCCAACACCGGGGAGCTGTTTTTT.

The gene calls are TRBV19 and TRBJ1-2, with D tentatively TRBD1 (6 bases). Germline assignment: CDR1 LNHDA and CDR2 SQIVND (reference sequence). CDR3 length equals 13 residues. Trimming shortened V by 8 bases and J by 4 bases, and 14 bases separated the two germline ends. CDR3 protein: CASGPTGSYGYTF. In DNA form, the CDR3 reads TGTGCCAGTGGCCCCACAGGGAGCTATGGCTACACCTTC.

The CDR3 nucleotides read TGTGCCAGCAGTTTAACCCCCCCGACTAGCGGGAGGGCCATTGCAGATACGCAGTATTTT. Residues: CASSLTPPTSGRAIADTQYF. The chain combines TRBV27 with TRBJ2-3, with 14 positions matching TRBD2. Germline V gene sequence: CDR1 MNHEY, CDR2 SMNVEV (reference sequence). The CDR3 covers 20 residues. V dropped 2 bases and J dropped 4; count of bases not matched to a gene: 14.

The V and J genes are TRBV6-1 and TRBJ2-1; TRBD2 is a possible D gene (6 bases). Germline V gene sequence: CDR1 MNHNS, CDR2 SASEGT. This CDR3 spans 15 amino acids. With 0 bases removed from V and 7 bases from J, the gap between germline ends came to 13 bases. The chain's CDR3 is CASSEAAGSANEQFF. The CDR3, as DNA: TGTGCCAGCAGTGAAGCTGCGGGGTCGGCGAATGAGCAGTTCTTC.

This chain uses TRBV18 with TRBJ2-6; 14 positions agree with TRBD2. The trim removed 6 bases at V and 3 bases at J, leaving 19 bases unmatched. Germline-derived CDR1 and CDR2 are KGHSH and LQKENI. CDR3 length equals 22 residues. CDR3 sequence reads: CASSPTPHKGLAGGGGANVLTF. CDR3 nucleotide sequence: TGTGCCAGCTCCCCAACCCCCCACAAAGGACTAGCGGGAGGCGGTGGGGCCAACGTCCTGACTTTC.

The V and J genes are TRBV7-2 and TRBJ1-4; D is possibly TRBD1 (6 bases). Germline V lookup: CDR1 SGHTA, CDR2 FQGNSA. V lost 5 bases, J lost 5 bases, and 27 bases lay in between. The CDR3 extends over 19 amino acids. CDR3 bases: TGTGCCAGCAGCCCTTATTTATCCCGCAGTCAGGGGCTAAATGAAAAACTGTTTTTT. Translation gives CASSPYLSRSQGLNEKLFF.

J is TRBJ1-1 and V is TRBV5-1; 7 nucleotides line up with TRBD1. Germline V CDR1 and CDR2: SGHRS, YFSETQ. J lost 1 base, V lost 7 bases, and 10 bases had no gene match. The CDR3 loop spans 15 amino acids. The CDR3 is CASSTTGAENTEAFF. Here the CDR3 DNA reads TGCGCCAGCTCCACAACAGGGGCAGAGAACACTGAAGCTTTCTTT.

This chain links TRBV5-1 with TRBJ2-7; perhaps TRBD2 as D (5 bases). Germline-derived CDR1 and CDR2 are SGHRS and YFSETQ. Trimming took off 0 bases at V and 4 bases at J, with 14 bases between the two ends. The CDR3 has 15 residues. CDR3 nucleotide sequence: TGCGCCAGCAGCTTGGCCCCCGGGGATCAGTACGAGCAGTACTTC. Its protein is CASSLAPGDQYEQYF.

The V and J genes are TRBV12-5 and TRBJ2-1; 13 bases agree with TRBD2. The V gene's germline CDR1 is LGHNT and CDR2 FRNRAP. This CDR3 contains 16 residues. V dropped 0 bases and J dropped 9; count of bases not matched to a gene: 5. The DNA of the CDR3 is TGTGCTAGTGGTTTGGTACTAGCGGGAGGGACTAGTGAGCAGTTCTTC. Translated: CASGLVLAGGTSEQFF.

The chain couples TRBV27 to TRBJ1-2; D perhaps matches TRBD1 (5 bases). CDR3 size: 14 residues. CDR1 is MNHEY and CDR2 is SMNVEV in the germline V gene (reference sequence). V was pared by 8 bases and J by 2 bases, with 15 bases between. The CDR3 DNA reads TGTGCCAGCTCCCCGGGGGGAGCGAACTATGGCTACACCTTC. Translated, it gives CASSPGGANYGYTF.

The V call is TRBV2, the J call TRBJ2-1, with D perhaps TRBD2 (5 bases). The CDR3 sequence is 13 residues long. V lost 7 bases and J 8 bases, leaving 15 bases between the germline ends. Germline-derived CDR1 and CDR2 are SNHLY and FYNNEI. This CDR3 reads CASTLAPWDEQFF. The CDR3 DNA sequence: TGTGCCAGCACGCTAGCACCTTGGGATGAGCAGTTCTTC.

The chain links TRBV27 to TRBJ2-5, with 7 nucleotides matching TRBD2. This CDR3 is 15 amino acids long. CDR1 is MNHEY, CDR2 SMNVEV, per germline (reference sequence). Trimming cost V 3 bases and J 4 bases; bases outside gene matches: 8. The CDR3 DNA follows: TGTGCCAGCAGTTTGGTCCGGGAGCGGGGAGAGACCCAGTACTTC. Translation: CASSLVRERGETQYF.